This passage covers 24 T cell receptor beta chains from one sample sequenced in a study of shared clonotypes between healthy human individuals. The assay was immunoSEQ multiplex PCR, and TCRdb's table has in-frame clones only and misses some. The profile shows 800,000 or so clones, 96% of them singletons. Naive CD8 cells, CD45RO-negative and positively selected for CCR7, excluded terminally differentiated effector memory CD45RA+ cells. The sample consisted of naive CD8+ T cells sorted from blood. The receptors shown here come from a young man in good health.

The chain links TRBV4-1 to TRBJ2-2; D may correspond to TRBD1 or TRBD2 (5 bases each). The CDR3 consists of 16 residues. Germline CDR1 MGHRA, CDR2 YSYEKL. Trimming took 0 bases from V and 2 from J, leaving 10 bases between them. DNA for the CDR3: TGCGCCAGCAGCCAAGAACGGGACGGCAACACCGGGGAGCTGTTTTTT. This codes for CASSQERDGNTGELFF.

This clone was observed a single time. At the DNA level, this CDR3 is encoded by other sequences in the same sample as well. The chain recombines TRBV11-2 with TRBJ2-2; no clear D. Trimming took 6 bases from V and 1 from J, leaving 3 bases between them. Germline V gene lookup returns CDR1 SGHAT and CDR2 FQNNGV. The CDR3 is 12 amino acids. CDR3 loop: CASSQNTGELFF. CDR3 coding DNA: TGTGCCAGCAGTCAGAACACCGGGGAGCTGTTTTTT.

The gene calls are TRBV2 and TRBJ2-7; D not certain. CDR3 length: 13 residues. Trimming took off 1 base at V and 3 bases at J, with 7 bases between the two ends. Germline V gene sequence: CDR1 SNHLY, CDR2 FYNNEI. CDR3 sequence reads: CASSEGVRYEQYF. The CDR3 DNA sequence: TGTGCCAGCAGTGAAGGGGTTCGCTACGAGCAGTACTTC.

The chain couples TRBV5-6 to TRBJ2-3, with TRBD1 as a possible D gene (7 bases). The V gene's germline CDR1 is SGHDT and CDR2 YYEEEE. The V end was cut by 10 bases, the J end by 4 bases, with 10 bases between. The CDR3 consists of 11 residues. CDR3 sequence reads: CAPRGADTQYF. As DNA, the CDR3 is TGTGCCCCCAGGGGGGCAGATACGCAGTATTTT.

The J gene is TRBJ2-7, the V gene TRBV7-9; unclear D gene. V was pared by 4 bases and J by 3 bases, with 16 bases between. Germline V gene sequence: CDR1 SEHNR, CDR2 FQNEAQ (reference sequence). CDR3 size: 15 residues. CDR3 DNA: TGTGCCAGCAGCTCCCCTGGACCTTTCGGCTACGAGCAGTACTTC. This codes for CASSSPGPFGYEQYF.

V and J are TRBV7-8 and TRBJ1-5, with TRBD1 matching 7 bases. The V segment lost 5 bases and the J segment 0 bases; nucleotides outside the gene matches: 4. CDR1 and CDR2 (germline): SGHVS, FQNEAQ. The CDR3 has 15 amino acids. CDR3 region: CASSRTGDSNQPQHF. CDR3 DNA sequence: TGTGCCAGCAGCCGGACAGGAGATAGCAATCAGCCCCAGCATTTT.

The chain links TRBV18 to TRBJ2-7; D might be TRBD2 (5 bases). The germline V gene encodes CDR1 KGHSH and CDR2 LQKENI. V lost 3 bases and J 4 bases, leaving 10 bases between the germline ends. The CDR3 has 13 residues. CDR3 coding DNA: TGTGCCAGCTCACCCTCCCCGGGGTACGAGCAGTACTTC. This gives the protein CASSPSPGYEQYF.

For the CDR3, the DNA is TGTGCCAGCAGCAAAAAGGTTAAGGGAGCGTACACCGGGGAGCTGTTTTTT. Protein product: CASSKKVKGAYTGELFF. J is TRBJ2-2 and V is TRBV21-1; the table assigns TRBD2, which was not confirmed against the DNA. TRBV21-1 is termed a pseudogene. The CDR3 is 17 residues long.

The V and J genes are TRBV29-1 and TRBJ1-4, with D hard to call. This CDR3 region has 12 residues. The germline gives CDR1 SQVTM, CDR2 ANQGSEA. Trimming cost V 6 bases and J 0 bases, with 5 bases left between them. CDR3 bases: TGCAGCGTCAGTGCAACTAATGAAAAACTGTTTTTT. It encodes CSVSATNEKLFF.

The chain joins TRBV9 to TRBJ1-6, with D unclear. V gave up 4 bases and J gave up 9 bases, with 20 bases separating them. This CDR3 has 16 amino acids. Germline CDR1 and CDR2: SGDLS and YYNGEE. The CDR3 is CASSRRPQGESSPLHF. The CDR3 region has the DNA TGTGCCAGCAGCCGCCGACCACAAGGAGAGTCTTCACCCCTCCACTTT. Supplemented by reference TRBV9 and TRBJ1-6, the full variable domain reads DSGVTQTPKHLITATGQRVTLRCSPRSGDLSVYWYQQSLDQGLQFLIQYYNGEERAKGNILERFSAQQFPDLHSELNLSSLELGDSALYFCASSRRPQGESSPLHFGNGTRLTVT.

The chain combines TRBV28 with TRBJ2-7; 8 bases line up with TRBD2. The V segment lost 2 bases and the J segment 2 bases; nucleotides outside the gene matches: 5. Germline V gene data show CDR1 as MDHEN and CDR2 as SYDVKM. The CDR3 has 15 residues. The DNA of the CDR3 is TGTGCCAGCAGTTTACGGCGGGAGGCTCCCTACGAGCAGTACTTC. Protein: CASSLRREAPYEQYF. Full variable domain (rest looked up from reference TRBV28 and TRBJ2-7): DVKVTQSSRYLVKRTGEKVFLECVQDMDHENMFWYRQDPGLGLRLIYFSYDVKMKEKGDIPEGYSVSREKKERFSLILESASTNQTSMYLCASSLRREAPYEQYFGPGTRLTVT.

The DNA for the CDR3 is TGTGCCAGCAGCTCTCCGGCGAGGGGGAGGGACCAAGAGACCCAGTACTTC. Translated, it gives CASSSPARGRDQETQYF. V is TRBV7-8 and J is TRBJ2-5; D perhaps matches TRBD2 (7 bases). The CDR3 is 17 amino acids. Trimming removed 4 bases at V and 0 bases at J, with 18 bases between. CDR1 and CDR2 from the germline V gene are SGHVS and FQNEAQ.

This chain links TRBV19 with TRBJ1-5; D remains unclear. The V and J ends lost 5 bases and 5 bases respectively, with 19 bases between them. Germline CDR1 is LNHDA and CDR2 is SQIVND (reference sequence). CDR3 length: 16 amino acids. The CDR3 loop is CASSAGPLWVYQPQHF. The CDR3 DNA is TGTGCCAGTAGTGCCGGCCCTTTGTGGGTTTATCAGCCCCAGCATTTT.

The rearrangement links TRBV7-9 to TRBJ2-7; the match to TRBD2 covers 14 bases. This CDR3 spans 15 amino acids. Germline V gene lookup returns CDR1 SEHNR and CDR2 FQNEAQ (reference sequence). V lost 5 bases to trimming and J lost 5 bases; unmatched junction nucleotides: 5. This CDR3 reads CASSQTSGRANEQYF. The CDR3 nucleotides are TGTGCCAGCAGCCAGACTAGCGGGAGGGCCAACGAGCAGTACTTC. Full variable domain (outside the CDR3, taken from reference TRBV7-9 and TRBJ2-7): DTGVSQNPRHKITKRGQNVTFRCDPISEHNRLYWYRQTLGQGPEFLTYFQNEAQLEKSRLLSDRFSAERPKGSFSTLEIQRTEQGDSAMYLCASSQTSGRANEQYFGPGTRLTVT.

The J gene is TRBJ2-3, the V gene TRBV6-5, with D possibly matching TRBD1 (5 bases). Germline lookup yields CDR1 MNHEY and CDR2 SVGAGI. The CDR3 spans 15 residues. Trimming pared 2 bases from V and 0 bases from J, leaving 9 bases between. The CDR3 DNA reads TGTGCCAGCAGTTACGCAGGGTTGAGCACAGATACGCAGTATTTT. Translating it yields CASSYAGLSTDTQYF.

This chain connects TRBV29-1 to TRBJ2-7; 9 bases match TRBD1. The J segment lost 0 bases and the V segment lost 6 bases, leaving 3 bases of the junction unmatched. This CDR3 has 13 amino acids. Looked up from germline, CDR1 is SQVTM and CDR2 is ANQGSEA. The CDR3 DNA is TGCAGCGTCAGGGACAGGGACTCCTACGAGCAGTACTTC. Translation gives CSVRDRDSYEQYF.

CDR3 DNA: TGTGCCAGCAGCACCGAGACCGGGACAGGGGTGTACGAGCAGTACTTC. This gives the protein CASSTETGTGVYEQYF. V and J are TRBV7-6 and TRBJ2-7; 10 bases are a match to TRBD1. CDR1 SGHVS and CDR2 FNYEAQ come from the germline V gene. The CDR3 has 16 amino acids. V shed 5 bases and J 4 bases; nucleotides not matched to a gene: 11.

This clone was counted once. The chain links TRBV27 to TRBJ2-5, with 10 nucleotides matching TRBD2. In germline, CDR1 is MNHEY, CDR2 SMNVEV (reference sequence). The V gene end was trimmed by 7 bases and the J gene end by 1 base; junction bases not matched to a gene: 15. The CDR3 runs to 18 residues. CDR3 sequence: CASKPGVPSGSGQETQYF. Written as DNA, the CDR3 is TGTGCCAGCAAGCCGGGGGTACCTAGCGGGAGTGGCCAAGAGACCCAGTACTTC.

This clone was seen just once. The rearrangement links TRBV29-1 to TRBJ2-1; D ambiguous. Deletions cut 3 bases from V and 0 bases from J, with 12 bases between. The CDR3 runs 15 residues. Germline V gene data show CDR1 as SQVTM and CDR2 as ANQGSEA. The CDR3 nucleotides are TGCAGCGTTGATGGGGTGTCTAGCTCCTACAATGAGCAGTTCTTC. Residues: CSVDGVSSSYNEQFF.

CDR3 loop: CASSLTFRDSNTYEQYF. The CDR3 DNA is TGTGCCAGCAGCTTAACTTTCAGGGACAGTAACACCTACGAGCAGTACTTC. The chain links TRBV7-9 to TRBJ2-7; 7 bases match TRBD1. Germline V gene data show CDR1 as SEHNR and CDR2 as FQNEAQ (reference sequence). This CDR3 spans 17 amino acids. After removal of 2 bases from V and 2 bases from J, the junction contained 12 bases not matched to a gene.

This sequence joins TRBV27 and TRBJ2-6, with D possibly matching TRBD2 (6 bases). The CDR3 is 13 amino acids. V shed 7 bases and J shed 2 bases, with 6 bases lying between them. Germline assignment: CDR1 MNHEY and CDR2 SMNVEV (reference sequence). The CDR3 region is CASTGAGANVLTF. The DNA for the CDR3 is TGTGCCAGCACGGGAGCTGGGGCCAACGTCCTGACTTTC.

With regard to this clone: At the DNA level, this CDR3 is encoded by other sequences in the same sample as well. The J gene is TRBJ2-1, the V gene TRBV5-4; no firm D call. In germline, CDR1 is SGHNT, CDR2 YYREEE (reference sequence). V was cut by 0 bases and J by 5 bases, with 3 bases left in between. This CDR3 region has 12 residues. The CDR3 region is CASSLGNNEQFF. In DNA form, the CDR3 reads TGTGCCAGCAGCTTGGGAAACAATGAGCAGTTCTTC.

The CDR3 nucleotides read TGTGCCAGCAGCCAAGATAAGGCAGGGCGGACCGGGGAGCTGTTTTTT. Protein: CASSQDKAGRTGELFF. This chain uses TRBV14 with TRBJ2-2; a weak D match, TRBD1 (5 bases). Germline V gene lookup returns CDR1 SGHDN and CDR2 FVKESK. This CDR3 spans 16 amino acids. Trimming took off 0 bases at V and 5 bases at J, with 13 bases between the two ends.

CDR3 nucleotides: TGCAGCGCCACAGAGGCGGGAGATCGTGAGCAGTTCTTC. This gives the protein CSATEAGDREQFF. The chain links TRBV29-1 to TRBJ2-1; 7 bases agree with TRBD2. CDR1 and CDR2 (germline): SQVTM, ANQGSEA. V dropped 7 bases and J dropped 9; count of bases not matched to a gene: 12. CDR3 length equals 13 residues.